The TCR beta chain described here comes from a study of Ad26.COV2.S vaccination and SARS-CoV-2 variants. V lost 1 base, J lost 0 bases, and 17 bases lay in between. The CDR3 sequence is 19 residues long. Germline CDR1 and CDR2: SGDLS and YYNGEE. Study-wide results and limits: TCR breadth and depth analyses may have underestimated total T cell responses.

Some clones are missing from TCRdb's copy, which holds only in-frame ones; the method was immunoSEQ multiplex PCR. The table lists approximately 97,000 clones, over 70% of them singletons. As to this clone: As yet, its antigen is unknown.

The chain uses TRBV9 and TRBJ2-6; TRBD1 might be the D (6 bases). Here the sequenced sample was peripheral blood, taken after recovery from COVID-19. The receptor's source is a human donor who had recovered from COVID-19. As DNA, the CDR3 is TGTGCCAGCAGCGTAAACCAGGGGCAGGCGAACTCTGGGGCCAACGTCCTGACTTTC. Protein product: CASSVNQGQANSGANVLTF. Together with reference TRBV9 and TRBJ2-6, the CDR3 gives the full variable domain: DSGVTQTPKHLITATGQRVTLRCSPRSGDLSVYWYQQSLDQGLQFLIQYYNGEERAKGNILERFSAQQFPDLHSELNLSSLELGDSALYFCASSVNQGQANSGANVLTFGAGSRLTVL.